Following are 20 T cell receptor beta chains from one sample sequenced in a study of neurological immune-mediated disorders. TCRdb redid the calling of the 5' RACE reads with MiXCR, one entry per CDR3 protein. The sample yields roughly 17,000 distinct CDR3 sequences, 2.6% seen once. Sequencing was done on a sample of PBMCs. These receptor sequences come from a woman younger than 30 with multiple sclerosis.

This clonotype showed up just a few times. The V gene is TRBV7-9, the J gene TRBJ1-2; D not certain. Germline loops: CDR1 SEHNR, CDR2 FQNEAQ (reference sequence). V lost 2 bases to trimming and J lost 2 bases, with 0 bases between them. The CDR3 is 11 amino acids. The CDR3 DNA reads as TGTGCCAGCAGCTTAAACTATGGCTACACCTTC. It encodes CASSLNYGYTF.

This clonotype appeared many times. The chain carries TRBV9 and TRBJ2-1, with a possible D match to TRBD2 (6 bases). Deletions cut 6 bases from V and 0 bases from J, with 10 bases between. The CDR3 has 14 amino acids. Germline-derived CDR1 and CDR2 are SGDLS and YYNGEE. CDR3 nucleotides: TGTGCCAGCAATAGCGGAAGCTCCTACAATGAGCAGTTCTTC. It encodes CASNSGSSYNEQFF. Together with reference TRBV9 and TRBJ2-1, the CDR3 gives the full variable domain: DSGVTQTPKHLITATGQRVTLRCSPRSGDLSVYWYQQSLDQGLQFLIQYYNGEERAKGNILERFSAQQFPDLHSELNLSSLELGDSALYFCASNSGSSYNEQFFGPGTRLTVL.

About this clonotype: A read error may be the cause here, since a much bigger clone is one base away. Likely a read error: the CDR3 ends without its conserved phenylalanine or tryptophan. The CDR3 nucleotides read TGTGCCAGCAGCTTAGCCGCGGGGAACACTGAAGCTTTCTGT. This encodes CASSLAAGNTEAFC. The chain couples TRBV7-8 to TRBJ1-1; no clear D gene. Germline lookup yields CDR1 SGHVS and CDR2 FQNEAQ. This CDR3 is built from 14 residues. V was pared by 0 bases and J by 1 base, with 6 bases between.

By share of the sample, this clonotype is medium-sized (0.01 to 0.1%). In DNA, the CDR3 is TGCGCCAGCAGCGCACAGGCGATTATGGATACGCAGTATTTT. This sequence encodes CASSAQAIMDTQYF. V usage is TRBV5-1 and J usage is TRBJ2-3; D is possibly TRBD1 (5 bases). Germline assignment: CDR1 SGHRS and CDR2 YFSETQ. CDR3 length: 14 residues. V dropped 4 bases and J dropped 6 bases, with 15 bases sitting between them.

This clonotype was counted ten times or more. The junction and the germline gene differ at one end; a read error may be behind it. The chain employs TRBV7-7 and TRBJ2-2; D is uncertain. CDR1 and CDR2 (germline): SSHAT, FNYEAQ (reference sequence). The CDR3 runs to 15 residues. The CDR3 is CASSPAQANTGELFF. The CDR3 DNA is TGTGCTAGCAGCCCAGCCCAGGCAAACACCGGGGAGCTGTTTTTT.

There are a few counts of this clonotype. This rearrangement joins TRBV20-1 to TRBJ1-5; TRBD1 is a possible D gene (5 bases). Trimming shortened V by 6 bases and J by 3 bases, and 15 bases separated the two germline ends. The CDR3 is 14 residues long. In germline, CDR1 is DFQATT, CDR2 SNEGSKA (reference sequence). The CDR3 sequence is CSAPMQGYNQPQHF. Here the CDR3 DNA reads TGCAGTGCACCCATGCAGGGATACAATCAGCCCCAGCATTTT.

This clonotype came up a few times. The chain recombines TRBV10-3 with TRBJ1-2, with D hard to call. From germline, CDR1 is ENHRY and CDR2 SYGVKD. The germline V and J ends were trimmed by 3 bases and 2 bases, with 4 bases remaining between them. There are 12 residues in the CDR3. For the CDR3, the DNA is TGTGCCATCAGTGACAGCAACTATGGCTACACCTTC. Protein product: CAISDSNYGYTF.

The rearrangement joins TRBV20-1 to TRBJ2-4; possible D gene TRBD2, 6 bases. Trimming cost V 3 bases and J 1 base, with 10 bases left between them. From germline, CDR1 is DFQATT and CDR2 SNEGSKA (reference sequence). The CDR3 runs 14 residues. DNA for the CDR3: TGCAGTGCTAGTTGGAGGGAGGCCAAAAACATTCAGTACTTC. Amino acids: CSASWREAKNIQYF.

This clonotype was recorded many times. The chain couples TRBV21-1 to TRBJ2-7; the table's D call TRBD1 went unverified against the DNA. TRBV21-1 is a documented pseudogene. This CDR3 has 16 amino acids. The CDR3, as DNA: TGTGCCAGCAGCAAAGCTGTCCCGGTTAGCTCCTACGAGCAGTACTTC. This codes for CASSKAVPVSSYEQYF.

This clonotype was seen at least ten times. The chain recombines TRBV28 with TRBJ2-3; possibly TRBD1 for D (6 bases). Trimming cost V 5 bases and J 2 bases, with 14 bases left between them. Per germline, CDR1 MDHEN and CDR2 SYDVKM. This CDR3 is 15 amino acids long. The CDR3 region is CASSQTDSPTDTQYF. CDR3 DNA sequence: TGTGCCAGCAGTCAGACGGACAGCCCCACAGATACGCAGTATTTT.

This clonotype appeared a few times. The V and J genes are TRBV30 and TRBJ2-3; no clear D gene. The length of the CDR3 is 16 residues. Germline V gene data show CDR1 as GTSNPN and CDR2 as SVGIG (reference sequence). Trimming cost V 2 bases and J 5 bases, with 20 bases left between them. The CDR3 coding sequence is TGTGCCTGGAGTCGCGCCGTGGCAAACTCAGGAGATACGCAGTATTTT. Protein product: CAWSRAVANSGDTQYF.

This clonotype was seen many times. The J gene is TRBJ2-1, the V gene TRBV7-9; 7 nucleotides align to TRBD1. Per the germline V gene, CDR1 is SEHNR and CDR2 is FQNEAQ (reference sequence). The V gene end was trimmed by 3 bases and the J gene end by 6 bases; junction bases not matched to a gene: 2. This CDR3 spans 13 amino acids. The CDR3 is CASSFSGGNEQFF. The CDR3 coding sequence is TGTGCCAGCAGCTTTTCAGGGGGCAATGAGCAGTTCTTC.

This clonotype was recorded many times. The genes are TRBV27 and TRBJ2-2; either TRBD1 or TRBD2 may supply D (6 bases each). The V end lost 4 bases, the J end lost 1 base, and 13 bases lay between the germline ends. Germline V gene sequence: CDR1 MNHEY, CDR2 SMNVEV (reference sequence). CDR3 size: 16 residues. DNA of the CDR3: TGTGCCAGCAGTTCACAGGGAGGTGGGAACACCGGGGAGCTGTTTTTT. Amino acids: CASSSQGGGNTGELFF.

This clonotype is labeled medium-sized. This chain uses TRBV6-6 with TRBJ1-2; TRBD1 agrees at 9 bases. In germline, CDR1 is MNHNY, CDR2 SVGAGI (reference sequence). V trimming: 7 bases; J trimming: 7 bases; junction bases outside the gene matches: 10. The CDR3 totals 14 residues. In nucleotides, the CDR3 is TGTGCCAGCACAAACGGACAGGGGAAAGGTGGCTACACCTTC. This encodes CASTNGQGKGGYTF.

The J gene is TRBJ1-5, the V gene TRBV7-9; D not resolved. The V gene's germline CDR1 is SEHNR and CDR2 FQNEAQ (reference sequence). Trimming stripped 4 bases from V and 2 bases from J, with 6 bases between. The CDR3 contains 13 residues. The CDR3 here is CASSSSGNQPQHF. CDR3 sequence (DNA): TGTGCCAGCAGCTCCTCGGGCAATCAGCCCCAGCATTTT. The full variable domain, rest sourced from reference TRBV7-9 and TRBJ1-5, is DTGVSQNPRHKITKRGQNVTFRCDPISEHNRLYWYRQTLGQGPEFLTYFQNEAQLEKSRLLSDRFSAERPKGSFSTLEIQRTEQGDSAMYLCASSSSGNQPQHFGDGTRLSIL.

This clonotype has ten or more counts. The genes are TRBV20-1 and TRBJ2-1; D remains ambiguous. V lost 1 base and J 5 bases, leaving 12 bases between the germline ends. This CDR3 is built from 14 residues. Per the germline V gene, CDR1 is DFQATT and CDR2 is SNEGSKA (reference sequence). The CDR3 region is CSARGTSNNNEQFF. CDR3 nucleotide sequence: TGCAGTGCTAGAGGAACGTCTAACAACAATGAGCAGTTCTTC.

This clonotype was seen many times. The V gene is TRBV5-1, the J gene TRBJ1-2; 10 bases agree with TRBD1. CDR3 length: 17 residues. V was clipped by 4 bases and J by 1 base; unmatched bases: 10. Germline V gene sequence: CDR1 SGHRS, CDR2 YFSETQ. CDR3 DNA sequence: TGCGCCAGCAGCATCAGGACAGGGGGTCTGGTTAACTATGGCTACACCTTC. This encodes CASSIRTGGLVNYGYTF.

This clonotype was found many times. This rearrangement joins TRBV7-8 to TRBJ2-2; D may match TRBD1 or TRBD2 (6 bases each). The CDR3 spans 15 residues. Germline loops: CDR1 SGHVS, CDR2 FQNEAQ. V lost 1 base, J lost 7 bases, and 13 bases lay in between. The CDR3 loop is CASSLEGGSGGELFF. CDR3 in DNA: TGTGCCAGCAGCTTAGAGGGGGGTAGTGGCGGGGAGCTGTTTTTT.

There are many counts of this clonotype. The rearrangement joins TRBV29-1 to TRBJ2-3; D is unresolved. Germline assignment: CDR1 SQVTM and CDR2 ANQGSEA. The V end lost 6 bases, the J end lost 6 bases, and 10 bases lay between the germline ends. There are 11 residues in the CDR3. CDR3: CSVEPTDTQYF. CDR3 bases: TGCAGCGTAGAGCCTACTGATACGCAGTATTTT.

This clonotype was counted ten times or more. This sequence joins TRBV7-3 and TRBJ2-3, with D tentatively TRBD1 (5 bases). Germline V CDR1 and CDR2: SGHTA, FQGTGA. Trimming took 4 bases from V and 0 from J, leaving 11 bases between them. This CDR3 has 15 residues. CDR3 nucleotides: TGTGCCAGCAGCTCCGGACAACAGAGCACAGATACGCAGTATTTT. Protein: CASSSGQQSTDTQYF.